The rows below give T cell receptor beta chains drawn from one sample of a study of CD8 T cells in ankylosing spondylitis. Each CDR3 protein is one row after TCRdb ran MiXCR on the 5' RACE reads. The profile covers just over 350,000 distinct CDR3 sequences, with 20% appearing a single time and around 12% taken by the ten largest. Sequencing was carried out using blood, either unsorted or a sorted T cell fraction (not recorded which). The receptors derive from a male donor with ankylosing spondylitis or in good health (not recorded which). CDR3s include the opening cysteine and the closing phenylalanine or tryptophan. The order of the fields is V gene, clone size, D gene, J gene, CDR3 DNA, CDR3 protein. D genes are given only for firm matches. Clone size is given for some rows only: seen once, a few or many times, or a class if the clone is expanded.

>TRBV28|few|-|TRBJ1-5
TGTGCCAGCACTTGGGACATTAGCAATCAGCCCCAGCATTTT
CASTWDISNQPQHF
>TRBV12-3/TRBV12-4|-|-|TRBJ2-5
TGTGCCAGCAGTTTATCCCCCAGCGGGACCCAGTACTTC
CASSLSPSGTQYF
>TRBV12-5|-|-|TRBJ2-5
TGTGCTAGTGCCGGGGGCACGGCCGAAGAGACCCAGTACTTC
CASAGGTAEETQYF
>TRBV12-3/TRBV12-4|many|-|TRBJ2-7
TGTGCCAGCAGTTCAAAACAGGGGACTACCTACGAGCAGTACTTC
CASSSKQGTTYEQYF
>TRBV7-9|few|TRBD1|TRBJ2-1
TGTGCCAGCAGAATAACAGGGGTCTCCTACAATGAGCAGTTCTTC
CASRITGVSYNEQFF
>TRBV5-1|-|-|TRBJ2-2
TGCGCCAGCAGCTTGGAGGCTAGAGCCACCGGGGAGCTGTTTTTT
CASSLEARATGELFF
>TRBV29-1|few|-|TRBJ1-3
TGCAGCGTTGTCCCAGGGGATCCCAGCTCTGGAAACACCATATATTTT
CSVVPGDPSSGNTIYF
>TRBV12-3/TRBV12-4|few|TRBD2|TRBJ2-2
TGTGCCAGCAGTTCACCAATAGCGGGGGGGCACGGGGAGCTGTTTTTT
CASSSPIAGGHGELFF
>TRBV2|-|TRBD2|TRBJ2-3
TGTGCCAGCATACCAGCGGGGGGACCCGGCTCTAGCACAGATACGCAGTATTTT
CASIPAGGPGSSTDTQYF
>TRBV5-1|few|-|TRBJ2-3
TGCGCCAGCAGCCTCCCGATCAAGGACACAGATACGCAGTATTTT
CASSLPIKDTDTQYF
>TRBV29-1|-|-|TRBJ2-6
TGCAGCGTTGTTCACAGCTCTGGGGCCAACGTCCTGACTTTC
CSVVHSSGANVLTF
>TRBV29-1|-|TRBD2|TRBJ2-5
TGCAGCGTTGAGGTAGCGGGGGTCCAAGAGACCCAGTACTTC
CSVEVAGVQETQYF
>TRBV9|many|-|TRBJ1-3
TGTGCCAGCAGCGCCTCAAGGGGGAACACCATATATTTT
CASSASRGNTIYF
>TRBV12-3/TRBV12-4|-|-|TRBJ2-3
TGTGCCAGCAGTTTACAGGGCTGGGGCACAGATACGCAGTATTTT
CASSLQGWGTDTQYF
>TRBV12-3/TRBV12-4|few|TRBD1|TRBJ2-5
TGTGCCAGCAGTGAGGGACAGGGGGCAGTGTACCAAGAGACCCAGTACTTC
CASSEGQGAVYQETQYF
>TRBV12-3/TRBV12-4|many|TRBD2|TRBJ2-1
TGTGCCAGCAGAGATAGCGGGGAATCCTACAATGAGCAGTTCTTC
CASRDSGESYNEQFF
>TRBV6-6|-|-|TRBJ2-1
TGTGCCAGTGGGACTTACTCCTACAATGAGCAGTTCTTC
CASGTYSYNEQFF
>TRBV11-3|-|TRBD1|TRBJ2-1
TGTGCCAGCAGCGCCCGGGACAGGGGATCTCATGGTGAGCAGTTCTTC
CASSARDRGSHGEQFF
>TRBV20-1|-|-|TRBJ1-2
TGCAGTGCTCCTATACCCGGGGTATGGGGCTACACCTTC
CSAPIPGVWGYTF
>TRBV29-1|few|-|TRBJ2-2
TGCAGCGTGATAGGGTGGAACACCGGGGAGCTGTTTTTT
CSVIGWNTGELFF
>TRBV20-1|-|-|TRBJ2-7
TGCAGTGCTACAGGGTACGGCGAGCAGTACTTC
CSATGYGEQYF
>TRBV30|few|TRBD1|TRBJ1-6
TGTGCCTGGAGTGGTTCTCGGACAGGGCTGAGCATCCTCCACTTT
CAWSGSRTGLSILHF